This T cell receptor beta chain was observed in a study of cytomegalovirus exposure and HLA in healthy donors. Overall study results and limits: Highest at DRB1 and lowest at HLA-C, TCR association rates differed among HLA loci in a later analysis. Researchers reported that a few CMV-associated chains were confirmed in vitro as CMV antigen-specific. In a later analysis, roughly 17,000 TCR beta sequences were associated with HLA alleles at 0.05 false discovery rate. It has been reported that TCR beta sequences accurately predicted the HLA-A and HLA-B alleles of most subjects.

Germline V gene lookup returns CDR1 SGHNT and CDR2 YYREEE (reference sequence). Unmatched junction bases numbered 7, after V lost 4 bases and J lost 4 bases. The CDR3 contains 16 residues. Researchers ran the PCR with 60 Vbeta and 13 Jbeta primers. The assay was immunoSEQ multiplex PCR, and TCRdb's table has in-frame clones only and misses some. The sample lists about 170,000 clones; 84% were seen once. As for this clone: Antigen: not known.

The receptor comes from a young man in good health and CMV-seronegative. This chain links TRBV5-4 with TRBJ2-5, with 13 positions matching TRBD2. The sample taken for sequencing was PBMCs. The CDR3 nucleotides read TGTGCCAGCAGCCCCACTAGCGGGAGGGGATTAGAGACCCAGTACTTC. Translation gives CASSPTSGRGLETQYF.